This TCR beta chain was documented in a study of T cell responses to AZD1222 COVID-19 vaccine. TCRdb's table, derived via immunoSEQ multiplex PCR, lists solely in-frame clones and lacks some. This sample has about 140,000 clones, with 85% to 95% found just once. The length of the CDR3 is 19 residues. With 3 bases removed from V and 1 base from J, the gap between germline ends came to 22 bases. From germline, CDR1 is SGHAT and CDR2 FQNNGV. This clone was counted a single time. Its target is not known. General observations from the study: Vaccination with two AZD1222 doses was followed by a rise in Spike-specific TCR breadth and depth. As reported, nearly half of all spike-specific TCRs target variant regions that are unmutated.

The sequence came from an adult who had recovered from COVID-19. The J gene is TRBJ2-4, the V gene TRBV11-2; no clear D. The sample here was peripheral blood, taken after recovery from COVID-19. For the CDR3, the DNA is TGTGCCAGCAGCTTTAACTGGGAAGGAAATATTTTGGCCAAAAACATTCAGTACTTC. The encoded protein is CASSFNWEGNILAKNIQYF.